The table lists the clone carrying this T cell receptor (beta chain) with a few counts. The ends were cut back, 5 bases at V and 2 bases at J, with 13 bases in the middle. The CDR3 length is 14 residues. Looked up from germline, CDR1 is MNHEY and CDR2 is SMNVEV (reference sequence). The sample comes from a study of human T cells and chemical hapten exposure. TCRdb re-called the RACE reads through MiXCR, storing one row per CDR3 protein. The profile covers about 290,000 distinct CDR3 sequences, with 7.5% to 9% appearing a single time and 1.2% taken by the ten largest. The time point is: pre-sensitization, week 0. Treatment denoted: therapeutic diphenylcyclopropenone sensitization with weekly scalp DPC.

The sample in question was whole blood, obtained in connection with sensitization to the hapten diphenylcyclopropenone (DPC). V and J are TRBV27 and TRBJ2-7; TRBD2 is a possible D gene (5 bases). This sequence was found in a man younger than 35 with alopecia areata. Some clones in this sample may be carry-over from other donors' samples. The CDR3 reads CASSPRTEPYEQYF. Written as DNA, the CDR3 is TGTGCCAGCAGTCCCAGGACTGAGCCCTACGAGCAGTACTTC.